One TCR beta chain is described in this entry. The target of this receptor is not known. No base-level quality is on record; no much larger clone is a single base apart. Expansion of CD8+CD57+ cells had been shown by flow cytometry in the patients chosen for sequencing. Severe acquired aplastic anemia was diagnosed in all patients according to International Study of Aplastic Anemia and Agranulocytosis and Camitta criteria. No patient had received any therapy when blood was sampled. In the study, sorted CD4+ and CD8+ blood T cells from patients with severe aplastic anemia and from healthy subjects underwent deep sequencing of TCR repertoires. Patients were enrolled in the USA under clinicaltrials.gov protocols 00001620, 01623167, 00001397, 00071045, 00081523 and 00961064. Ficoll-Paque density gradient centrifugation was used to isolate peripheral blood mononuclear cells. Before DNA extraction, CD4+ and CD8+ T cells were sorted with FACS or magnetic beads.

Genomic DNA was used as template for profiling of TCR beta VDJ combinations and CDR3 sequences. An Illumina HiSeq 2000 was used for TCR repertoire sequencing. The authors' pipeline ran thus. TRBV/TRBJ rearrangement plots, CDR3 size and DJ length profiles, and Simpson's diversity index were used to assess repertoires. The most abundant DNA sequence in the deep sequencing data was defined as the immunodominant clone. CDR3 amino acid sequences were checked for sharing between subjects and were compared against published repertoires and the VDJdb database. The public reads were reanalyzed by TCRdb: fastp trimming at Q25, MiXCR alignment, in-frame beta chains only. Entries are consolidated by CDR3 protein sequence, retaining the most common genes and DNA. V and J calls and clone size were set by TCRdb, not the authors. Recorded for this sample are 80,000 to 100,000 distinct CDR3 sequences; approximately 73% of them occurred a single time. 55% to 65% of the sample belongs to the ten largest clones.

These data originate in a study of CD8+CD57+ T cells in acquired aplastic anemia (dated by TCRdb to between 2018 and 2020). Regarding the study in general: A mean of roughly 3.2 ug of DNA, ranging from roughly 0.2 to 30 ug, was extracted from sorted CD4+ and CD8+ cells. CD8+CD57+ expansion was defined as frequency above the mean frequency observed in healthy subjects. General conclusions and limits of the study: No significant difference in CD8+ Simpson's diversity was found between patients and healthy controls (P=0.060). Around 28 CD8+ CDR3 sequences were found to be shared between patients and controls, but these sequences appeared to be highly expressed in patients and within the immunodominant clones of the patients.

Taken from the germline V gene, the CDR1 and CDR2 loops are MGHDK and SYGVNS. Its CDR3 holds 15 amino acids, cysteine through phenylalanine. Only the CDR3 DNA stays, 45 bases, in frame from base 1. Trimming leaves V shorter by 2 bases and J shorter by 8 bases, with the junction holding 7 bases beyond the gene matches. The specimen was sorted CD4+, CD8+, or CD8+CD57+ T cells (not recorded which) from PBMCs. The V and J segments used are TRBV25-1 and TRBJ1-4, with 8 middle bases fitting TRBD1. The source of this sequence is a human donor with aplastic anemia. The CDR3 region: CASSEPDREGEKLFF. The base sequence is TGTGCCAGCAGTGAACCGGACAGGGAGGGCGAAAAACTGTTTTTT.